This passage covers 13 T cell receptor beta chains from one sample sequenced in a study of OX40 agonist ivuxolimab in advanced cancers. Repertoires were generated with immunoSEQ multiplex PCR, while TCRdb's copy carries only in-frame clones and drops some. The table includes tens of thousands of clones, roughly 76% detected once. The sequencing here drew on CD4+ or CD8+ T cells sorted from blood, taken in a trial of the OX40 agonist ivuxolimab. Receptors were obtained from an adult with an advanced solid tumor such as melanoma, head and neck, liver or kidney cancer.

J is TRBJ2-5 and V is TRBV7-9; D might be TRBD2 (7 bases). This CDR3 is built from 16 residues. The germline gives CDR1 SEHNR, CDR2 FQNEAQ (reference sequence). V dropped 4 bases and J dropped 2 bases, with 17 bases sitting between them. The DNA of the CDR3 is TGTGCCAGCAGCTCCAGTGGGGCGGGGGCTCAAGAGACCCAGTACTTC. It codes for CASSSSGAGAQETQYF. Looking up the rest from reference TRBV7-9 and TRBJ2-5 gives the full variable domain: DTGVSQNPRHKITKRGQNVTFRCDPISEHNRLYWYRQTLGQGPEFLTYFQNEAQLEKSRLLSDRFSAERPKGSFSTLEIQRTEQGDSAMYLCASSSSGAGAQETQYFGPGTRLLVL.

As DNA, the CDR3 is TGTGCCAGCAGCGTAGGGGGGGCTAACTATGGCTACACCTTC. Residues: CASSVGGANYGYTF. V and J are TRBV9 and TRBJ1-2, with D tentatively TRBD1 (5 bases). In germline, CDR1 is SGDLS, CDR2 YYNGEE. Trimming shortened V by 0 bases and J by 0 bases, and 6 bases separated the two germline ends. The CDR3 consists of 14 residues.

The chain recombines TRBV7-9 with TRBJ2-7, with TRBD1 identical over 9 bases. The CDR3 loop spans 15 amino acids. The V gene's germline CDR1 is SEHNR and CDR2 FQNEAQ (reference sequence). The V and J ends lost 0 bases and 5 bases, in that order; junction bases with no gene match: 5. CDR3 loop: CASSLAWGTGNEQYF. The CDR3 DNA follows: TGTGCCAGCAGCTTAGCATGGGGGACAGGGAACGAGCAGTACTTC.

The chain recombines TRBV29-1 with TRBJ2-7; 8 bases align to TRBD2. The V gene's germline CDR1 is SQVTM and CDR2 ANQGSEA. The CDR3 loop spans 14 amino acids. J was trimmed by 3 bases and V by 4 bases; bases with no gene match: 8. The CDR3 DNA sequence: TGCAGCGTTGTCCTCGGGGGGGCCTACTACGAGCAGTACTTC. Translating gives CSVVLGGAYYEQYF.

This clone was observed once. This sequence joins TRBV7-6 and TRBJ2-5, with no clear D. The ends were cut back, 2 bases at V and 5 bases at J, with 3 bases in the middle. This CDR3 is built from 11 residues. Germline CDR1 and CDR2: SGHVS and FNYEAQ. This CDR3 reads CASSLQETQYF. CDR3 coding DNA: TGTGCCAGCAGCTTACAGGAGACCCAGTACTTC.

The CDR3 reads CASSRPHLTKNEQFF. DNA of the CDR3: TGTGCCAGCAGTCGTCCCCACTTGACTAAGAATGAGCAGTTCTTC. The rearrangement joins TRBV14 to TRBJ2-1; D is perhaps TRBD2 (5 bases). The CDR3 consists of 15 residues. Germline V CDR1 and CDR2: SGHDN, FVKESK. Between the trimmed V and J ends, which lost 6 bases and 7 bases, there was a span of 19 bases. Full variable domain (remainder filled in from reference TRBV14 and TRBJ2-1): EAGVTQFPSHSVIEKGQTVTLRCDPISGHDNLYWYRRVMGKEIKFLLHFVKESKQDESGMPNNRFLAERTGGTYSTLKVQPAELEDSGVYFCASSRPHLTKNEQFFGPGTRLTVL.

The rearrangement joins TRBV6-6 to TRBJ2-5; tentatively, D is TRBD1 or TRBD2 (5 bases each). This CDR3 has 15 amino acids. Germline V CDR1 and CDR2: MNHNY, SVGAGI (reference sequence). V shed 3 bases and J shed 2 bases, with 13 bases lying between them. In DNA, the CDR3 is TGTGCCAGCAGTTATCTGGGGACCCAACAAGAGACCCAGTACTTC. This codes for CASSYLGTQQETQYF.

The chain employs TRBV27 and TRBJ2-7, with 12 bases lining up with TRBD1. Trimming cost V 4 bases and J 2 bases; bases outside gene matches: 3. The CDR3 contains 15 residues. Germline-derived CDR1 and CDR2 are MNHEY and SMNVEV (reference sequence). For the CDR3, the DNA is TGTGCCAGCAGTTCGAGGGACAGGGGGCCCTACGAGCAGTACTTC. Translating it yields CASSSRDRGPYEQYF.

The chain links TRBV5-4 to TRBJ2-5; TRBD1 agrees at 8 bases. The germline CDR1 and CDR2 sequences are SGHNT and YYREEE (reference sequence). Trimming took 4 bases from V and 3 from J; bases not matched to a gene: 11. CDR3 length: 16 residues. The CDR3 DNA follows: TGTGCCAGCAGCGACGGACAGGGCGCGACAAAAGAGACCCAGTACTTC. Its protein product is CASSDGQGATKETQYF.

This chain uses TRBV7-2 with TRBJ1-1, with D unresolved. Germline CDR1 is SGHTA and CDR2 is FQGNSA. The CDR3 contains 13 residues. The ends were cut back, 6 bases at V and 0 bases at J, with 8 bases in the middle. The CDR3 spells CASSLSMNTEAFF. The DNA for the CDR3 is TGTGCCAGCAGTTTAAGTATGAACACTGAAGCTTTCTTT.

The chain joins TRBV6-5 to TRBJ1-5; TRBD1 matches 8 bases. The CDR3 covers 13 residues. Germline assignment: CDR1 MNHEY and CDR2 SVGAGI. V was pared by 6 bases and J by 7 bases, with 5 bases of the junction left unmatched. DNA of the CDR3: TGTGCCAGCAGCTCAGGGGGCCAGCAGCCCCAGCATTTT. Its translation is CASSSGGQQPQHF.

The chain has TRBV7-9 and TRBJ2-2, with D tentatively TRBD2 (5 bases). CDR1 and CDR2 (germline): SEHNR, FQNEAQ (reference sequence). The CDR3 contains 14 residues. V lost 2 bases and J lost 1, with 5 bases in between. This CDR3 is CASSLSGNTGELFF. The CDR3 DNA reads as TGTGCCAGCAGCTTAAGCGGGAACACCGGGGAGCTGTTTTTT.

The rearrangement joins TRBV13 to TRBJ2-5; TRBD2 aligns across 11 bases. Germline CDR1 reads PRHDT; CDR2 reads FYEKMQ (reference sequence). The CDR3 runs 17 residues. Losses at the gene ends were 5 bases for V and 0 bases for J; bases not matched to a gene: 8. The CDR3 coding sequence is TGTGCCAGCAGCCTCATAGGACTAGCGGGCGACCAAGAGACCCAGTACTTC. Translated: CASSLIGLAGDQETQYF.